The next 5 T cell receptor beta chains were all read from a single sample in a study of cytomegalovirus exposure and HLA in healthy donors. Only in-frame clones appear in the TCRdb table, and some are missing; sequencing was by immunoSEQ multiplex PCR. Among about 150,000 clones listed, about nine tenths were seen once. Specimen: PBMCs. The source of these receptors is a man aged 18 to 29 in good health and CMV-seropositive.

The gene calls are TRBV19 and TRBJ2-1, with 7 bases matching TRBD1. Germline CDR1 reads LNHDA; CDR2 reads SQIVND (reference sequence). This CDR3 has 16 amino acids. Unmatched junction bases numbered 12, after V lost 5 bases and J lost 5 bases. DNA for the CDR3: TGTGCCAGTAGTCCAATACAGGGGAACCTCAACAATGAGCAGTTCTTC. Its protein product is CASSPIQGNLNNEQFF.

This clone appeared a few times. The chain recombines TRBV5-5 with TRBJ2-7; unclear D gene. CDR3 length equals 14 residues. CDR1 and CDR2 from the germline V gene are SGHKS and YYEKEE (reference sequence). Trimming took off 1 base at V and 3 bases at J, with 11 bases between the two ends. The DNA of the CDR3 is TGTGCCAGCAGCTTGATCGGTTCAGGCTACGAGCAGTACTTC. Encoded protein: CASSLIGSGYEQYF.

The V and J genes are TRBV5-1 and TRBJ1-5; the D gene is possibly TRBD1 (5 bases). V dropped 5 bases and J dropped 5 bases, with 17 bases sitting between them. CDR3 length equals 15 residues. In germline, CDR1 is SGHRS, CDR2 YFSETQ. The CDR3 DNA reads as TGCGCCAGCAGAAGGGACGGCCGGGGGGATCAGCCCCAGCATTTT. This codes for CASRRDGRGDQPQHF.

The genes are TRBV6-5 and TRBJ2-7; 8 nucleotides agree with TRBD1. CDR3 length: 14 amino acids. CDR1 and CDR2 from the germline V gene are MNHEY and SVGAGI. Trimming at V came to 6 bases and at J to 6 bases, leaving 10 bases not matched to a gene. CDR3 sequence (DNA): TGTGCCAGCAGATCCAGGGGGCAAGGGGGCGAGCAGTACTTC. This translates into CASRSRGQGGEQYF.

The chain recombines TRBV2 with TRBJ1-5; D is possibly TRBD1 (6 bases). Germline CDR1 SNHLY, CDR2 FYNNEI. The CDR3 extends over 13 amino acids. V was trimmed by 6 bases and J by 4 bases, leaving 10 bases between them. CDR3 coding DNA: TGTGCCAGCAGGGACAGACGAAATCAGCCCCAGCATTTT. This sequence encodes CASRDRRNQPQHF.